This entry describes one T cell receptor beta chain. The antigen is undetermined. Sequencing was performed with immunoSEQ multiplex PCR; in TCRdb, only in-frame clones are kept and a portion is missing. There are 50,000 or so clones in the sample; around 91% occur only once, and 14% lies in the top ten. The data derive from a study of PD-1 blockade in classical Hodgkin lymphoma. Broader study findings: A significant rise in TCR diversity by C4D1 was seen for CD4+ but not CD8+ cells.

Germline V gene lookup returns CDR1 SGHVS and CDR2 FNYEAQ. The CDR3 is 13 residues long. The germline V and J ends were trimmed by 4 bases and 6 bases, with 11 bases remaining between them. The time point: cycle 4 day 1 (C4D1), after 5 to 7 weeks of nivolumab. Autologous stem cell transplantation was followed by relapse in every patient, and brentuximab vedotin exposure varied. V is TRBV7-6 and J is TRBJ2-3, with unresolved D. The material was peripheral blood mononuclear cells (PBMCs), obtained before the fourth cycle of nivolumab. This sequence originates from a human donor with classical Hodgkin lymphoma. The CDR3 is CASSSSLGDTQYF. DNA of the CDR3: TGTGCCAGCAGCTCGAGCTTAGGGGATACGCAGTATTTT.